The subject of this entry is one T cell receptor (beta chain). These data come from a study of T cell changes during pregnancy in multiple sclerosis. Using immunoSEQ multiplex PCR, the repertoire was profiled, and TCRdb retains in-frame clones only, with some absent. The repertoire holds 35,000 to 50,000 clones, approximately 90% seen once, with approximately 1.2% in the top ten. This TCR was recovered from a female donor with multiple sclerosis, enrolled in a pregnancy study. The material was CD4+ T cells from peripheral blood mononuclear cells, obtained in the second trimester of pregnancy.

CDR3 protein: CASSPQGRSEKLFF. The CDR3 DNA reads TGTGCCAGCAGCCCCCAGGGTCGGAGTGAAAAACTGTTTTTT. The chain employs TRBV7-2 and TRBJ1-4; perhaps TRBD1 as D (5 bases). V was shortened by 5 bases and J by 7 bases, with 14 bases between the two germline ends. The germline CDR1 and CDR2 sequences are SGHTA and FQGNSA. The CDR3 length is 14 residues.